One sample yielded the 11 T cell receptor beta chains listed below, sequenced in a study of T-cell memory formation after mild COVID-19. Each CDR3 protein is one row after TCRdb ran MiXCR on the 5' RACE reads. The sample holds a few hundred thousand distinct CDR3 sequences, about 20% seen once. Material for sequencing was PBMCs or a T cell subset sorted from them (not recorded which). These receptors came from an adult woman who had mild COVID-19 (a few samples of this study predate the infection). Cell type and time point are not known.

This clonotype was seen only a few times. The chain joins TRBV20-1 to TRBJ1-2; 7 nucleotides align to TRBD1. CDR1 is DFQATT, CDR2 SNEGSKA, per germline (reference sequence). The CDR3 spans 13 residues. V was clipped by 5 bases and J by 8 bases; unmatched bases: 11. The CDR3 here is CSAQTGLLGGYTF. In nucleotides, the CDR3 is TGCAGTGCTCAGACAGGGCTGCTTGGCGGCTACACCTTC.

The chain is built from TRBV30 and TRBJ1-5, with no clear D. The CDR3 runs 13 residues. Trimming left V 3 bases short and J 5 bases short, with 11 bases between. Germline values: CDR1 GTSNPN, CDR2 SVGIG (reference sequence). The CDR3 here is CAWSHSGDQPQHF. CDR3 bases: TGTGCCTGGAGCCATAGCGGGGATCAGCCCCAGCATTTT. Full variable domain (missing parts from reference TRBV30 and TRBJ1-5): SQTIHQWPATLVQPVGSPLSLECTVEGTSNPNLYWYRQAAGRGLQLLFYSVGIGQISSEVPQNLSASRPQDRQFILSSKKLLLSDSGFYLCAWSHSGDQPQHFGDGTRLSIL.

The chain is built from TRBV7-6 and TRBJ1-4, with TRBD1 as a possible D gene (6 bases). The CDR3 runs 16 residues. Trimming pared 3 bases from V and 6 bases from J, leaving 17 bases between. The germline CDR1 and CDR2 sequences are SGHVS and FNYEAQ. The CDR3 DNA is TGTGCCAGCAGCTTGAGGGGGGGCGCGTCTGATGAAAAACTGTTTTTT. It encodes CASSLRGGASDEKLFF.

The CDR3 spells CASRFNTEAFF. The DNA of the CDR3 is TGTGCCAGCAGGTTTAACACTGAAGCTTTCTTT. The V gene is TRBV6-5, the J gene TRBJ1-1, with D unclear. CDR3 size: 11 residues. Germline V gene data show CDR1 as MNHEY and CDR2 as SVGAGI. Between the trimmed V and J ends, which lost 6 bases and 2 bases, there was a span of 4 bases.

In this sample, this clonotype turned up a few times. V is TRBV12-3 or TRBV12-4 and J is TRBJ1-3; no clear D. V lost 5 bases, J lost 6 bases, and 14 bases lay in between. This CDR3 is 14 amino acids long. The CDR3 here is CASSGMGAANTIYF. CDR3 nucleotide sequence: TGTGCCAGCAGTGGCATGGGCGCAGCAAACACCATATATTTT.

This chain uses TRBV7-2 with TRBJ1-1, with 7 bases fitting TRBD1. The CDR3 covers 13 residues. The germline gives CDR1 SGHTA, CDR2 FQGNSA. Trimming took 8 bases from V and 4 from J; bases not matched to a gene: 7. The CDR3 is CASHQGVGTEAFF. The CDR3, as DNA: TGTGCCAGCCACCAGGGGGTAGGCACTGAAGCTTTCTTT.

The rearrangement joins TRBV14 to TRBJ2-1; D possibly corresponds to TRBD2 (7 bases). Looked up from germline, CDR1 is SGHDN and CDR2 is FVKESK. This CDR3 comprises 16 residues. V lost 0 bases and J lost 12, with 21 bases in between. CDR3 residues: CASSQDSSGTHISQFF. In nucleotides, the CDR3 is TGTGCCAGCAGCCAAGATAGCAGCGGGACACACATCTCGCAGTTCTTC.

This clonotype was counted between two and nine times. The chain is built from TRBV12-3 or TRBV12-4 and TRBJ2-7; 9 nucleotides align to TRBD1. The CDR3 contains 13 residues. V lost 7 bases and J lost 3; bases outside the gene matches: 4. In DNA, the CDR3 is TGTGCCAGCACCCGACAGGGGGTCTACGAGCAGTACTTC. It encodes CASTRQGVYEQYF.

This clonotype has only a few counts. The J gene is TRBJ2-1, the V gene TRBV20-1, with D tentatively TRBD2 (6 bases). CDR1 and CDR2 (germline): DFQATT, SNEGSKA (reference sequence). The CDR3 spans 14 residues. The CDR3 DNA follows: TGCAGCCATTGGCGGGGATTCTCCTACAATGAGCAGTTCTTC. This encodes CSHWRGFSYNEQFF.

Only a few counts were recorded for this clonotype. The CDR3 DNA sequence: TGTGCCAGCAGCTTAGAGGGCCAGGGGGCCTATGGCTACACCTTC. It specifies CASSLEGQGAYGYTF. The genes are TRBV7-2 and TRBJ1-2, with 8 nucleotides matching TRBD1. J lost 4 bases, V lost 1 base, and 5 bases had no gene match. CDR1 and CDR2 (germline): SGHTA, FQGNSA. The CDR3 extends over 15 amino acids.

This chain links TRBV25-1 with TRBJ1-3; D remains ambiguous. CDR3 size: 11 residues. Trimming removed 11 bases at V and 3 bases at J, with 8 bases between. The germline gives CDR1 MGHDK, CDR2 SYGVNS. The CDR3: CAHSNGNTIYF. The CDR3 DNA reads as TGTGCCCATTCGAATGGAAACACCATATATTTT.